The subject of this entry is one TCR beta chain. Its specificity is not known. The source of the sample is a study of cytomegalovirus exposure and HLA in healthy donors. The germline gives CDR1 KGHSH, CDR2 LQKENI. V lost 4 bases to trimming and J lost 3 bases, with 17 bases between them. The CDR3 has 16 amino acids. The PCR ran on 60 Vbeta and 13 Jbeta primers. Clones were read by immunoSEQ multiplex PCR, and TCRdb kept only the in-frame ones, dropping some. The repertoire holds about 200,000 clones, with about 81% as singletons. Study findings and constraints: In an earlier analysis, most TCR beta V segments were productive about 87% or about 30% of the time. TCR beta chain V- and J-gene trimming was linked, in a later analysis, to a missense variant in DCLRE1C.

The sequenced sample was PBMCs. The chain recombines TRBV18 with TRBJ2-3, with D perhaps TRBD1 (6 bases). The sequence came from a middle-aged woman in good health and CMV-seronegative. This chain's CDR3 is CASSRNRVSLTDTQYF. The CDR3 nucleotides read TGTGCCAGCTCACGCAACAGGGTCTCTTTGACAGATACGCAGTATTTT.